A selection of T cell receptor beta chains follows, all from one sample in a study of T cell repertoires in ileal Crohn's disease. TCRdb's table, derived via immunoSEQ multiplex PCR, lists solely in-frame clones and lacks some. The sample records thousands of clones, 60% to 85% being singletons. The sample consisted of ileal tissue. These receptors all stem from an adult with Crohn's disease. Each CDR3 is given with its conserved first and last residue. Each record gives: J gene, D gene, V gene, clone size, CDR3 protein, CDR3 DNA. D genes are given only for firm matches. The size entry is marked missing in some rows and otherwise reads once, few, many or a size class.

j_call: TRBJ2-5
d_call: .
v_call: TRBV19
clone_size: .
cdr3_aa: CASSIGGSYQETQYF
cdr3_nt: TGTGCCAGTAGTATAGGCGGCAGCTACCAAGAGACCCAGTACTTC

j_call: TRBJ2-2
d_call: TRBD2
v_call: TRBV6-4
clone_size: .
cdr3_aa: CASSTSGNTGELFF
cdr3_nt: TGTGCCAGCAGTACTAGCGGAAACACCGGGGAGCTGTTTTTT

j_call: TRBJ2-7
d_call: .
v_call: TRBV18
clone_size: .
cdr3_aa: CASSLQGNEQYF
cdr3_nt: TGTGCCAGCTCACTACAGGGAAACGAGCAGTACTTC

j_call: TRBJ1-1
d_call: .
v_call: TRBV18
clone_size: .
cdr3_aa: CASSGGSGDTEAFF
cdr3_nt: TGTGCCAGCTCAGGGGGGAGTGGGGACACTGAAGCTTTCTTT

j_call: TRBJ1-5
d_call: .
v_call: TRBV19
clone_size: .
cdr3_aa: CASSGGRTQPQHF
cdr3_nt: TGTGCCAGTAGCGGTGGGAGGACTCAGCCCCAGCATTTT

j_call: TRBJ1-2
d_call: TRBD1
v_call: TRBV19
clone_size: .
cdr3_aa: CASSTDQTGGAGYTF
cdr3_nt: TGTGCCAGTAGTACAGATCAGACAGGGGGCGCCGGCTACACCTTC

j_call: TRBJ2-3
d_call: TRBD2
v_call: TRBV5-4
clone_size: .
cdr3_aa: CASSNGGGVSTDTQYF
cdr3_nt: TGTGCCAGCAGCAATGGTGGGGGGGTGAGCACAGATACGCAGTATTTT

j_call: TRBJ1-1
d_call: TRBD1
v_call: TRBV28
clone_size: .
cdr3_aa: CASSSDRGSAEAFF
cdr3_nt: TGTGCCAGCAGTTCGGACAGGGGCAGCGCTGAAGCTTTCTTT

j_call: TRBJ1-2
d_call: .
v_call: TRBV2
clone_size: .
cdr3_aa: CASIGRDYGYTF
cdr3_nt: TGTGCCAGCATAGGCAGGGACTATGGCTACACCTTC

j_call: TRBJ1-2
d_call: TRBD1
v_call: TRBV30
clone_size: .
cdr3_aa: CAWRTGGHYGYTF
cdr3_nt: TGTGCCTGGAGAACAGGGGGGCACTATGGCTACACCTTC

j_call: TRBJ2-5
d_call: .
v_call: TRBV7-7
clone_size: .
cdr3_aa: CASSVEGRARVGETQYF
cdr3_nt: TGTGCTAGCAGCGTAGAGGGCAGGGCCCGGGTCGGGGAGACCCAGTACTTC

j_call: TRBJ2-3
d_call: TRBD2
v_call: TRBV7-3
clone_size: .
cdr3_aa: CASSLNPSGGETDTQYF
cdr3_nt: TGTGCCAGCAGCTTAAATCCTAGCGGGGGGGAGACAGATACGCAGTATTTT

j_call: TRBJ1-3
d_call: .
v_call: TRBV19
clone_size: .
cdr3_aa: CASSTYSGNTIYF
cdr3_nt: TGTGCCAGTAGTACCTACTCTGGAAACACCATATATTTT

j_call: TRBJ1-1
d_call: .
v_call: TRBV5-4
clone_size: .
cdr3_aa: CASSLGGWSEAFF
cdr3_nt: TGTGCCAGCAGCTTGGGAGGATGGTCTGAAGCTTTCTTT

j_call: TRBJ2-5
d_call: .
v_call: TRBV18
clone_size: .
cdr3_aa: CASSPQTAETQYF
cdr3_nt: TGTGCCAGCTCACCACAGACAGCGGAGACCCAGTACTTC

j_call: TRBJ2-7
d_call: .
v_call: TRBV19
clone_size: once
cdr3_aa: CASSIGAPSSYEQYF
cdr3_nt: TGTGCCAGTAGTATTGGGGCCCCCAGCTCCTACGAGCAGTACTTC

j_call: TRBJ2-3
d_call: .
v_call: TRBV7-2
clone_size: .
cdr3_aa: CASSHWTGTGRDTQYF
cdr3_nt: TGTGCCAGCAGCCATTGGACCGGGACTGGGAGGGATACGCAGTATTTT

j_call: TRBJ1-6
d_call: .
v_call: TRBV18
clone_size: few
cdr3_aa: CASSPLEGLNSPLHF
cdr3_nt: TGTGCCAGCTCACCCCTAGAGGGTTTGAATTCACCCCTCCACTTT

j_call: TRBJ2-1
d_call: TRBD2
v_call: TRBV7-3
clone_size: few
cdr3_aa: CASSLIPGLAGGGNEQFF
cdr3_nt: TGTGCCAGCAGCTTAATCCCTGGACTAGCGGGAGGAGGCAATGAGCAGTTCTTC

j_call: TRBJ1-2
d_call: TRBD1
v_call: TRBV7-2
clone_size: .
cdr3_aa: CASSLGLGTGDGYTF
cdr3_nt: TGTGCCAGCAGCTTAGGTCTCGGGACAGGGGACGGCTACACCTTC

j_call: TRBJ1-1
d_call: .
v_call: TRBV6-4
clone_size: .
cdr3_aa: CASSPGGETEAFF
cdr3_nt: TGTGCCAGCAGCCCCGGAGGGGAAACTGAAGCTTTCTTT

j_call: TRBJ2-3
d_call: TRBD2
v_call: TRBV6-4
clone_size: .
cdr3_aa: CASSDGLAGDTQYF
cdr3_nt: TGTGCCAGCAGTGACGGACTAGCGGGAGATACGCAGTATTTT

j_call: TRBJ2-7
d_call: TRBD2
v_call: TRBV6-1
clone_size: .
cdr3_aa: CASSALAGPYEQYF
cdr3_nt: TGTGCCAGCAGTGCACTAGCGGGGCCCTACGAGCAGTACTTC